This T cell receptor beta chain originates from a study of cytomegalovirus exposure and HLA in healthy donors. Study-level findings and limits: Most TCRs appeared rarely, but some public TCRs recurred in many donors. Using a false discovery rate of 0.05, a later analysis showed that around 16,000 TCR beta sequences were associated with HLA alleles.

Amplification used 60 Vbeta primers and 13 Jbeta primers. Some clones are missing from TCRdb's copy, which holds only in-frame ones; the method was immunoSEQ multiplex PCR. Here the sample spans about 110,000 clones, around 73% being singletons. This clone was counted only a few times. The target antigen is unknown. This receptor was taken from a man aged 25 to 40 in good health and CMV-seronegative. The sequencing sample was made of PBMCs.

CDR3 protein: CASSLSGLYSPLHF. The CDR3 DNA reads TGTGCCAGCAGCTTATCGGGACTATACTCACCCCTCCACTTT. The V gene is TRBV7-3, the J gene TRBJ1-6; tentative D call: TRBD1 (5 bases). The CDR3 is 14 amino acids. Germline V lookup: CDR1 SGHTA, CDR2 FQGTGA. Trimming shortened V by 2 bases and J by 10 bases, and 12 bases separated the two germline ends. Full variable domain (remainder filled in from reference TRBV7-3 and TRBJ1-6): GAGVSQTPSNKVTEKGKYVELRCDPISGHTALYWYRQSLGQGPEFLIYFQGTGAADDSGLPNDRFFAVRPEGSVSTLKIQRTERGDSAVYLCASSLSGLYSPLHFGNGTRLTVT.